A selection of T cell receptor beta chains follows, all from one sample in a study of blood T cell repertoires in COVID-19. Produced via immunoSEQ multiplex PCR; TCRdb's table is partial and in-frame only. The repertoire consists of about 56,000 clones, with roughly nine tenths occurring once and the leading ten covering roughly a fifth. The specimen sequenced was peripheral blood. The receptors stem from a human donor in a cohort sampled during active COVID-19. Both conserved end residues are part of each CDR3. A D gene is named only where the DNA matches it firmly.

cdr3_aa	cdr3_nt	j_call	v_call	d_call
CASSEGANYGYTF	TGTGCCAGCTCTGAGGGGGCTAACTATGGCTACACCTTC	TRBJ1-2	TRBV18	-
CASSFDAGSGNTIYF	TGTGCCAGCAGCTTTGACGCAGGTTCTGGAAACACCATATATTTT	TRBJ1-3	TRBV11-2	-
CASSTGQTTRISGNTIYF	TGTGCCAGCAGTACGGGACAGACGACGCGAATCTCTGGAAACACCATATATTTT	TRBJ1-3	TRBV2	TRBD1
CASSLDGRRDEKLFF	TGCGCCAGCAGCTTGGATGGCAGGAGGGATGAAAAACTGTTTTTT	TRBJ1-4	TRBV5-1	-
CASSEPGQGTQYF	TGTGCCAGTTCTGAACCAGGACAGGGTACCCAGTACTTC	TRBJ2-5	TRBV19	TRBD1
CASSLGPGKYEKLFF	TGTGCCAGCAGCTTGGGTCCAGGGAAATATGAAAAACTGTTTTTT	TRBJ1-4	TRBV5-6	-
CAWSVLTDTQYF	TGTGCCTGGAGTGTACTCACAGATACGCAGTATTTT	TRBJ2-3	TRBV30	-
CSASRDRLTGDTQYF	TGCAGTGCTAGTCGGGACAGACTCACGGGAGATACGCAGTATTTT	TRBJ2-3	TRBV20-1	TRBD1
CASSPYTSLEQYF	TGTGCCAGCTCACCTTATACTAGCCTCGAGCAGTACTTC	TRBJ2-7	TRBV18	-
CASSVSRNTEAFF	TGTGCCAGCAGTGTCAGTCGGAACACTGAAGCTTTCTTT	TRBJ1-1	TRBV2	-
CASSQGPNGYTF	TGTGCCAGCAGCCAGGGGCCCAATGGCTACACCTTC	TRBJ1-2	TRBV14	-
CASSLGQERASQPQHF	TGTGCCAGCAGCCTTGGACAGGAACGGGCGAGCCAGCCCCAGCATTTT	TRBJ1-5	TRBV7-6	TRBD1
CASSPRDSNTGELFF	TGTGCCAGCAGCCCCCGGGACAGCAACACCGGGGAGCTGTTTTTT	TRBJ2-2	TRBV3-1/TRBV3-2	TRBD1